This TCR beta chain was observed in a study of cytomegalovirus exposure and HLA in healthy donors. The overall study: Researchers previously reported finding 90 million to 130 million unique TCR beta sequences from 150 million to 200 million T cells. Study-wide results and limits: An analysis was carried out at a later point. It showed that HLA-associated TCR beta chains were more clonally expanded than equally common non-associated chains. A later look showed TCR association rates differing by HLA locus, highest for DRB1 and lowest for HLA-C. Presence/absence results assume similar sequencing depth per donor, which may not hold.

In the case of this clone: Its antigen is still unknown.

The PCR employed 60 Vbeta primers together with 13 Jbeta primers. Only in-frame clones appear in the TCRdb table, and some are missing; sequencing was by immunoSEQ multiplex PCR. This table holds approximately 79,000 clones, about four fifths found once. Germline V gene sequence: CDR1 LNHDA, CDR2 SQIVND (reference sequence). The CDR3 is 16 amino acids. With V trimmed by 3 bases and J by 8 bases, 15 bases remained unmatched. Sequenced material: PBMCs. V usage is TRBV19 and J usage is TRBJ1-2, with 7 bases fitting TRBD1. This sequence was found in a middle-aged man in good health and CMV-seronegative. DNA of the CDR3: TGTGCCAGTAGTATGTCGGACAGGAGGTTAACGGGGGGCTACACCTTC. This codes for CASSMSDRRLTGGYTF. The variable domain in full, with the rest retrieved from reference TRBV19 and TRBJ1-2, is DGGITQSPKYLFRKEGQNVTLSCEQNLNHDAMYWYRQDPGQGLRLIYYSQIVNDFQKGDIAEGYSVSREKKESFPLTVTSAQKNPTAFYLCASSMSDRRLTGGYTFGSGTRLTVV.